This T cell receptor (beta chain) came from a study of shared clonotypes between healthy human individuals. The sample holds one count of this clone. The antigen is undetermined. Deletions cut 11 bases from V and 0 bases from J, with 17 bases between. Germline CDR1 and CDR2: MNHEY and SMNVEV (reference sequence). The CDR3 totals 14 residues. Sequencing used immunoSEQ multiplex PCR; TCRdb keeps in-frame clones, though not all of them. This sample has about 320,000 clones, with around 87% found just once. Study-wide results and caveats: The researchers took only blood, and tissue repertoires probably look different.

This rearrangement joins TRBV27 to TRBJ2-7; TRBD2 might be the D (5 bases). This TCR derives from a young man in good health. The sequencing input was memory CD8+ T cells sorted from blood. Subset denoted: CD45RO+ cells pooled with CCR7-negative TemRA cells. The CDR3 loop reads CASNPLSGSYEQYF. The CDR3 nucleotides are TGTGCCTCCAACCCCCTAAGCGGCTCCTACGAGCAGTACTTC.